Listed here are 20 T cell receptor beta chains from one sample, sequenced in a study of T cell responses to AZD1222 COVID-19 vaccine. TCRdb keeps only in-frame clones here, not all; method: immunoSEQ multiplex PCR. This table holds approximately 120,000 clones, roughly 90% found once. The source material was peripheral blood, sampled on day 0 of AZD1222 vaccination. Every receptor here comes from an adult in good health.

This clone has just a few counts. V usage is TRBV7-9 and J usage is TRBJ1-1; D is possibly TRBD1 (6 bases). This CDR3 region has 12 residues. Trimming stripped 5 bases from V and 5 bases from J, with 9 bases between. The germline gives CDR1 SEHNR, CDR2 FQNEAQ (reference sequence). Here the CDR3 DNA reads TGTGCCAGCAGCCTGAGGGGGACTGAAGCTTTCTTT. Protein sequence: CASSLRGTEAFF.

The CDR3 DNA sequence: TGTGCCAGCAGTTCGGCGCTAGGACAGGGGACCTACAATGAGCAGTTCTTC. This encodes CASSSALGQGTYNEQFF. The chain links TRBV28 to TRBJ2-1; 9 nucleotides agree with TRBD1. This CDR3 is 17 amino acids long. V was clipped by 4 bases and J by 2 bases; unmatched bases: 9. CDR1 is MDHEN and CDR2 is SYDVKM in the germline V gene.

The chain employs TRBV24-1 and TRBJ2-7, with D tentatively TRBD1 or TRBD2 (6 bases each). The CDR3 contains 15 residues. V dropped 5 bases and J dropped 7 bases, with 20 bases sitting between them. Per the germline V gene, CDR1 is KGHDR and CDR2 is SFDVKD. The CDR3 DNA sequence: TGTGCCACCAGTGCCCTTGGGGGACACGCGGGGGAGCAGTACTTC. This codes for CATSALGGHAGEQYF.

The chain uses TRBV27 and TRBJ1-5; D is unclear. The CDR3 contains 12 residues. Germline V CDR1 and CDR2: MNHEY, SMNVEV (reference sequence). Trimming took 6 bases from V and 0 from J, leaving 3 bases between them. CDR3 residues: CASRSSNQPQHF. The CDR3 coding sequence is TGTGCCAGCAGGAGTAGCAATCAGCCCCAGCATTTT.

The chain uses TRBV27 and TRBJ1-6, with D unresolved. There are 15 residues in the CDR3. Trimming cost V 6 bases and J 0 bases, with 9 bases left between them. The germline CDR1 and CDR2 sequences are MNHEY and SMNVEV (reference sequence). The CDR3 DNA reads TGTGCCAGCAGCCCTAAACACTCCTATAATTCACCCCTCCACTTT. It codes for CASSPKHSYNSPLHF.

V is TRBV5-1 and J is TRBJ1-5; perhaps TRBD1 as D (5 bases). Germline CDR1 SGHRS, CDR2 YFSETQ. The ends were cut back, 4 bases at V and 7 bases at J, with 18 bases in the middle. The CDR3 loop spans 15 amino acids. The CDR3 coding sequence is TGCGCCAGCAGCCTTGGGGTAGGGGAGGGACAGCCCCAGCATTTT. It encodes CASSLGVGEGQPQHF.

This rearrangement joins TRBV5-1 to TRBJ2-1, with a possible D match to TRBD2 (5 bases). Germline-derived CDR1 and CDR2 are SGHRS and YFSETQ. This CDR3 spans 15 amino acids. V was pared by 1 base and J by 0 bases, with 8 bases between. Here the CDR3 DNA reads TGCGCCAGCAGCTTGCCGGGGAGCTCCTACAATGAGCAGTTCTTC. It translates to CASSLPGSSYNEQFF.

This chain connects TRBV12-3 or TRBV12-4 to TRBJ1-5; D gene uncertain. V was trimmed by 3 bases and J by 7 bases, leaving 7 bases between them. The CDR3 loop spans 12 amino acids. The CDR3 reads CASSFLQQPQHF. CDR3 DNA sequence: TGTGCCAGCAGTTTCCTGCAACAGCCCCAGCATTTT.

V usage is TRBV6-1 and J usage is TRBJ1-4; D perhaps matches TRBD1 (6 bases). The CDR3 covers 17 residues. The germline V and J ends were trimmed by 0 bases and 6 bases, with 17 bases remaining between them. Germline CDR1 MNHNS, CDR2 SASEGT. CDR3 bases: TGTGCCAGCAGTGAAGCTGACGGGGGGCACGAGGATGAAAAACTGTTTTTT. It encodes CASSEADGGHEDEKLFF.

V is TRBV2 and J is TRBJ2-7; D could derive from TRBD1 or TRBD2 (5 bases each). V gave up 7 bases and J gave up 9 bases, with 19 bases separating them. This CDR3 is built from 13 residues. Germline V gene lookup returns CDR1 SNHLY and CDR2 FYNNEI. Here the CDR3 reads CASNFRGHPRQYF. CDR3 in DNA: TGTGCCAGCAATTTCCGGGGCCATCCCCGGCAGTACTTC.

This chain uses TRBV4-1 with TRBJ1-5, with D hard to call. This CDR3 comprises 13 residues. Germline lookup yields CDR1 MGHRA and CDR2 YSYEKL. Trimming took 11 bases from V and 5 from J, leaving 16 bases between them. CDR3 coding DNA: TGCGCCTCGGCGCCATTAAAGGATCAGCCCCAGCATTTT. This encodes CASAPLKDQPQHF.

This chain uses TRBV21-1 with TRBJ2-5; the table's D call of TRBD2 was not tested on the DNA. TRBV21-1 is designated a pseudogene. CDR3 size: 17 residues. The CDR3 DNA is TGTGCCAGCAGCAAAAAGACGGGAGGCTCCCCCCAAGAGACCCAGTACTTC. This gives the protein CASSKKTGGSPQETQYF.

The chain links TRBV2 to TRBJ2-7; no clear D. The ends were cut back, 5 bases at V and 7 bases at J, with 9 bases in the middle. The CDR3 length is 11 residues. Germline loops: CDR1 SNHLY, CDR2 FYNNEI. The DNA for the CDR3 is TGTGCCAGCAGTAGTCCAGAGGAGCAGTACTTC. It yields the protein CASSSPEEQYF. Full variable domain (outside the CDR3, taken from reference TRBV2 and TRBJ2-7): EPEVTQTPSHQVTQMGQEVILRCVPISNHLYFYWYRQILGQKVEFLVSFYNNEISEKSEIFDDQFSVERPDGSNFTLKIRSTKLEDSAMYFCASSSPEEQYFGPGTRLTVT.

CDR3 amino acids: CASSPGLAGGQETQYF. As DNA, the CDR3 is TGCGCCAGCAGCCCCGGACTAGCGGGAGGACAAGAGACCCAGTACTTC. The chain employs TRBV5-1 and TRBJ2-5; 14 bases are shared with TRBD2. V lost 4 bases to trimming and J lost 2 bases; unmatched junction nucleotides: 4. The CDR3 covers 16 residues. Germline V gene data show CDR1 as SGHRS and CDR2 as YFSETQ.

The chain joins TRBV2 to TRBJ1-3; the match to TRBD1 covers 7 bases. Losses at the gene ends were 5 bases for V and 4 bases for J; bases not matched to a gene: 5. Germline CDR1 and CDR2: SNHLY and FYNNEI. The CDR3 extends over 14 amino acids. CDR3 DNA: TGTGCCAGCAGTCTACAGGGGTCCGGAAACACCATATATTTT. Its translation is CASSLQGSGNTIYF.

The CDR3 sequence: CASSLSGGVGNQPQHF. The CDR3 nucleotides read TGTGCCAGCAGTTTATCTGGAGGGGTGGGCAATCAGCCCCAGCATTTT. J is TRBJ1-5 and V is TRBV28; D perhaps matches TRBD1 (5 bases). Germline V lookup: CDR1 MDHEN, CDR2 SYDVKM. Trimming shortened V by 1 base and J by 2 bases, and 12 bases separated the two germline ends. The CDR3 consists of 16 residues.

The rearrangement joins TRBV3-1 (or the pseudogene TRBV3-2) to TRBJ2-5; 8 bases are a match to TRBD1. The germline V gene encodes CDR1 LGHDT and CDR2 YNNKEL (reference sequence). V gave up 4 bases and J gave up 4 bases; unmatched junction bases: 11. The CDR3 has 16 residues. The CDR3 bases are TGTGCCAGCAGCCTCCGAGGACAGGGTGAGAGAGAGACCCAGTACTTC. This codes for CASSLRGQGERETQYF.

This clone was seen a few times. This chain joins TRBV5-5 and TRBJ2-3; 11 nucleotides agree with TRBD2. Trimming took 4 bases from V and 2 from J; bases not matched to a gene: 6. The germline V gene has CDR1 SGHKS and CDR2 YYEKEE (reference sequence). This CDR3 comprises 16 residues. The CDR3 protein is CASSPLLAGVTDTQYF. CDR3 in DNA: TGTGCCAGCAGCCCCTTACTAGCGGGAGTCACAGATACGCAGTATTTT.

The V and J genes are TRBV30 and TRBJ1-3, with 8 bases matching TRBD1. Per germline, CDR1 GTSNPN and CDR2 SVGIG (reference sequence). J gave up 4 bases and V 5 bases, and 4 bases lay outside the gene matches. CDR3 size: 13 residues. The CDR3 sequence: CAWATGGGNTIYF. CDR3 in DNA: TGTGCCTGGGCCACAGGGGGAGGAAACACCATATATTTT. The full variable domain, its missing parts supplied by reference TRBV30 and TRBJ1-3, is SQTIHQWPATLVQPVGSPLSLECTVEGTSNPNLYWYRQAAGRGLQLLFYSVGIGQISSEVPQNLSASRPQDRQFILSSKKLLLSDSGFYLCAWATGGGNTIYFGEGSWLTVV.

The J gene is TRBJ1-5, the V gene TRBV27; D not resolved. The CDR3 has 15 amino acids. V gave up 5 bases and J gave up 2 bases, with 13 bases separating them. The V gene's germline CDR1 is MNHEY and CDR2 SMNVEV (reference sequence). The CDR3 region has the DNA TGTGCCAGCAGTGTAAGGGATATCGGCAATCAGCCCCAGCATTTT. Amino acids: CASSVRDIGNQPQHF.